These 19 T cell receptor beta chains were sequenced from one sample in a study of blood T cell repertoires in COVID-19. Assay: immunoSEQ multiplex PCR; the TCRdb copy retains only in-frame clones and omits some. The data hold some 270,000 clones, with about 89% observed a single time. The sequenced sample consisted of peripheral blood. The receptors originated from a man aged 30-40 years with acute or convalescent COVID-19.

This chain joins TRBV5-1 and TRBJ2-1; 9 bases are a match to TRBD2. The junction had 6 bases not matched to a gene; V was cut back by 0 bases and J by 5 bases. The CDR3 has 16 residues. CDR1 is SGHRS and CDR2 is YFSETQ in the germline V gene. CDR3 in DNA: TGCGCCAGCAGCTTGGGACTAGCGGCCGTTAACAATGAGCAGTTCTTC. Translated: CASSLGLAAVNNEQFF.

The gene calls are TRBV4-2 and TRBJ1-2; 8 bases line up with TRBD1. CDR1 is LGHNA and CDR2 is YNFKEQ in the germline V gene. This CDR3 is 20 amino acids long. J gave up 1 base and V 0 bases, and 16 bases lay outside the gene matches. DNA for the CDR3: TGTGCCAGCAGCCAAGATCGAATGGATCCCCGGACAGGGCATAACTATGGCTACACCTTC. The encoded protein is CASSQDRMDPRTGHNYGYTF.

The chain recombines TRBV28 with TRBJ2-4, with TRBD2 identical over 9 bases. Germline CDR1 is MDHEN and CDR2 is SYDVKM. The CDR3 extends over 16 amino acids. The V and J ends lost 2 bases and 0 bases, in that order; junction bases with no gene match: 2. CDR3 residues: CASSLAGGEAKNIQYF. Written as DNA, the CDR3 is TGTGCCAGCAGTTTAGCGGGGGGGGAAGCCAAAAACATTCAGTACTTC. The full variable domain, with the rest looked up from reference TRBV28 and TRBJ2-4, is DVKVTQSSRYLVKRTGEKVFLECVQDMDHENMFWYRQDPGLGLRLIYFSYDVKMKEKGDIPEGYSVSREKKERFSLILESASTNQTSMYLCASSLAGGEAKNIQYFGAGTRLSVL.

This chain uses TRBV11-2 with TRBJ2-1; 10 bases align to TRBD2. With 0 bases clipped from V and 7 bases from J, the junction kept 12 bases outside the gene matches. CDR1 SGHAT and CDR2 FQNNGV come from the germline V gene. This CDR3 is built from 18 residues. The CDR3 DNA reads as TGTGCCAGCAGCTTAGATGTCACTAGCGGGATCCAGTGGAATGAGCAGTTCTTC. It encodes CASSLDVTSGIQWNEQFF. Full variable domain (outside the CDR3, taken from reference TRBV11-2 and TRBJ2-1): EAGVAQSPRYKIIEKRQSVAFWCNPISGHATLYWYQQILGQGPKLLIQFQNNGVVDDSQLPKDRFSAERLKGVDSTLKIQPAKLEDSAVYLCASSLDVTSGIQWNEQFFGPGTRLTVL.

The chain has TRBV6-5 and TRBJ1-1, with D hard to call. This CDR3 contains 15 residues. V gave up 1 base and J gave up 1 base, with 10 bases separating them. Per germline, CDR1 MNHEY and CDR2 SVGAGI. The CDR3 here is CASSYLSRGNTEAFF. CDR3 bases: TGTGCCAGCAGTTACTTATCCAGAGGGAACACTGAAGCTTTCTTT.

This chain connects TRBV24-1 to TRBJ2-1, with TRBD2 matching over 9 bases. This CDR3 region has 16 residues. Germline V CDR1 and CDR2: KGHDR, SFDVKD. With V trimmed by 4 bases and J by 5 bases, 8 bases remained unmatched. CDR3 DNA: TGTGCCACCAGTGACTATAGCGGGAGAGGGAACAATGAGCAGTTCTTC. This codes for CATSDYSGRGNNEQFF.

This clone was seen once. V usage is TRBV5-1 and J usage is TRBJ2-1; D call uncertain. The CDR3 extends over 13 amino acids. V gave up 1 base and J gave up 6 bases, with 8 bases separating them. CDR1 is SGHRS, CDR2 YFSETQ, per germline. The CDR3, as DNA: TGCGCCAGCAGCTTGCAAACATCCAATGAGCAGTTCTTC. Protein: CASSLQTSNEQFF.

The chain uses TRBV19 and TRBJ1-1; D is unresolved. The CDR3 is 13 residues long. Germline V lookup: CDR1 LNHDA, CDR2 SQIVND (reference sequence). The ends were cut back, 4 bases at V and 5 bases at J, with 11 bases in the middle. CDR3 DNA sequence: TGTGCCAGTAGTACCTCTACGTGGACTGAAGCTTTCTTT. Its protein product is CASSTSTWTEAFF.

The chain recombines TRBV5-3 with TRBJ1-5, with D possibly TRBD1 on 6 matching bases. TRBV5-3 is assigned to the ORF class and has an uncertain function. Trimming pared 1 base from V and 5 bases from J, leaving 7 bases between. The CDR3 totals 13 residues. CDR3 nucleotides: TGTGCCAGAAGCTTGAACAGGGATCAGCCCCAGCATTTT. This translates into CARSLNRDQPQHF.

This rearrangement joins TRBV28 to TRBJ1-5; D is perhaps TRBD1 (5 bases). Germline assignment: CDR1 MDHEN and CDR2 SYDVKM. The CDR3 is 14 amino acids. Trimming stripped 2 bases from V and 7 bases from J, with 12 bases between. Here the CDR3 reads CASSLMGDFQPQHF. The DNA of the CDR3 is TGTGCCAGCAGTTTAATGGGGGACTTCCAGCCCCAGCATTTT.

The genes are TRBV19 and TRBJ1-1, with D uncertain. V was cut by 0 bases and J by 4 bases, with 15 bases left in between. Germline-derived CDR1 and CDR2 are LNHDA and SQIVND (reference sequence). The CDR3 sequence is 16 residues long. This CDR3 reads CASSIDRRGTGTEAFF. CDR3 bases: TGTGCCAGTAGTATAGATCGACGGGGTACCGGCACTGAAGCTTTCTTT.

The V and J genes are TRBV21-1 and TRBJ1-4; the tabulated D call, TRBD1, remains unverified against the DNA. TRBV21-1 corresponds to a pseudogene. The CDR3 extends over 20 amino acids. The CDR3 DNA reads as TGTGCCAGGAACCGAACCGGGACAGGGTTAGTATCCAACACTAATGAAAAACTGTTTTTT. Its protein product is CARNRTGTGLVSNTNEKLFF.

The rearrangement joins TRBV20-1 to TRBJ2-5; the match to TRBD2 covers 10 bases. V trimming: 3 bases; J trimming: 4 bases; junction bases outside the gene matches: 8. CDR1 and CDR2 (germline): DFQATT, SNEGSKA (reference sequence). This CDR3 comprises 15 residues. CDR3 sequence (DNA): TGCAGTGCTAGTCACAGCGGGAGGGCCGGAGAGACCCAGTACTTC. Translation gives CSASHSGRAGETQYF.

This sequence joins TRBV5-4 and TRBJ1-2; D not certain. CDR3 length: 12 residues. The V end was cut by 0 bases, the J end by 7 bases, with 7 bases between. Germline-derived CDR1 and CDR2 are SGHNT and YYREEE (reference sequence). The CDR3 nucleotides read TGTGCCAGCAGCTTGGGTGGGAGTGGCTACACCTTC. Protein product: CASSLGGSGYTF.

The rearrangement joins TRBV15 to TRBJ2-1; D ambiguous. V dropped 5 bases and J dropped 6 bases, with 11 bases sitting between them. Germline CDR1 reads LNHNV; CDR2 reads YYDKDF (reference sequence). The CDR3 runs 13 residues. In DNA form, the CDR3 reads TGTGCCACCAGCCCCCAGGTTCGCAATGAGCAGTTCTTC. This sequence encodes CATSPQVRNEQFF.

The rearrangement joins TRBV7-9 to TRBJ2-1; perhaps TRBD1 as D (6 bases). Germline CDR1 is SEHNR and CDR2 is FQNEAQ (reference sequence). This CDR3 contains 13 residues. The germline V and J ends were trimmed by 2 bases and 8 bases, with 10 bases remaining between them. CDR3 region: CASSLRGSDEQFF. CDR3 bases: TGTGCCAGCAGCTTAAGGGGGAGCGATGAGCAGTTCTTC.

V usage is TRBV19 and J usage is TRBJ1-1; D is uncertain. Between the trimmed V and J ends, which lost 6 bases and 1 base, there was a span of 12 bases. The length of the CDR3 is 14 residues. In germline, CDR1 is LNHDA, CDR2 SQIVND (reference sequence). The DNA of the CDR3 is TGTGCCAGTAGGATCGGAGGGAGGAACACTGAAGCTTTCTTT. It is translated as CASRIGGRNTEAFF.

This clone was detected a few times. This sequence joins TRBV20-1 and TRBJ1-2; D remains ambiguous. Germline CDR1 reads DFQATT; CDR2 reads SNEGSKA (reference sequence). V shed 5 bases and J shed 8 bases, with 9 bases lying between them. The CDR3 runs to 10 residues. This CDR3 is CSAGGGGYTF. The DNA for the CDR3 is TGCAGTGCTGGTGGAGGCGGCTACACCTTC.

V and J are TRBV30 and TRBJ1-5; 7 bases line up with TRBD1. The V segment lost 0 bases and the J segment 4 bases; nucleotides outside the gene matches: 3. The germline V gene has CDR1 GTSNPN and CDR2 SVGIG (reference sequence). This CDR3 has 14 amino acids. The CDR3 reads CAWSVGTANQPQHF. The CDR3 bases are TGTGCCTGGAGTGTAGGGACAGCTAATCAGCCCCAGCATTTT.